These 25 T cell receptor beta chains were sequenced from one sample in a study of early T cells in non-severe SARS-CoV-2 infection (dated by TCRdb to the early 2020s). Receptor libraries were prepared by 5' RACE. TCRdb shows the sequencer as NextSeq 500. The public sequencing data were trimmed at Q25 with fastp and processed into clonotypes with MiXCR by TCRdb, which kept only in-frame beta chains. Merged by CDR3 protein, the rows form single entries marked with the most common genes and DNA. The sample table holds around 59,000 distinct CDR3 sequences, of which about an eighth were seen once. The ten largest clones add up to about 4% of the sample. Sequenced material: whole blood. Receptors originate from an adult who was a healthcare worker with PCR-confirmed SARS-CoV-2 infection or an uninfected control (not recorded which).

This clonotype was observed a handful of times. CDR3 in amino acids: CSVERQGAEAFF. CDR3 DNA sequence: TGCAGCGTTGAACGTCAGGGGGCTGAAGCTTTCTTT. The chain is built from TRBV29-1 and TRBJ1-1, with TRBD1 matching 7 bases. The V gene's germline CDR1 is SQVTM and CDR2 ANQGSEA. Trimming took 2 bases from V and 6 from J; bases not matched to a gene: 3. The CDR3 length is 12 residues. The entire variable domain, with the rest obtained from reference TRBV29-1 and TRBJ1-1, is as follows: SAVISQKPSRDICQRGTSLTIQCQVDSQVTMMFWYRQQPGQSLTLIATANQGSEATYESGFVIDKFPISRPNLTFSTLTVSNMSPEDSSIYLCSVERQGAEAFFGQGTRLTVV.

Only a few counts were recorded for this clonotype. This chain links TRBV28 with TRBJ2-2, with D possibly being TRBD2 (5 bases). V was clipped by 11 bases and J by 6 bases, with 13 bases between them. The CDR3 loop spans 12 amino acids. Per germline, CDR1 MDHEN and CDR2 SYDVKM. In DNA, the CDR3 is TGTGCCGGCGGCGTAGCGCCCGGGGAGCTGTTTTTT. Its protein is CAGGVAPGELFF.

This clonotype was found many times. The gene calls are TRBV28 and TRBJ2-1; 10 bases agree with TRBD2. Germline values: CDR1 MDHEN, CDR2 SYDVKM. The J segment lost 6 bases and the V segment lost 5 bases, leaving 4 bases of the junction unmatched. The CDR3 covers 14 residues. The CDR3 nucleotides are TGTGCCAGCAGTCTAGCGGGAGCTCGCAATGAGCAGTTCTTC. Translated, it gives CASSLAGARNEQFF.

This clonotype was counted ten times or more. The rearrangement joins TRBV4-1 to TRBJ1-2, with D uncertain. CDR1 and CDR2 from the germline V gene are MGHRA and YSYEKL. This CDR3 is 15 amino acids long. The germline V and J ends were trimmed by 0 bases and 4 bases, with 12 bases remaining between them. The CDR3 protein is CASSQETSVGYGYTF. CDR3 bases: TGCGCCAGCAGCCAAGAGACCAGCGTAGGCTATGGCTACACCTTC.

This clonotype was counted only a few times. This chain links TRBV11-2 with TRBJ2-1; D may be TRBD2 (5 bases). The CDR3 length is 15 residues. CDR1 SGHAT and CDR2 FQNNGV come from the germline V gene. V was shortened by 4 bases and J by 5 bases, with 15 bases between the two germline ends. The CDR3: CASSSRGLANNEQFF. DNA of the CDR3: TGTGCCAGCAGCTCCCGAGGGTTAGCGAACAATGAGCAGTTCTTC.

This clonotype showed up many times. The chain has TRBV12-3 or TRBV12-4 and TRBJ2-4; D not certain. The CDR3 runs to 15 residues. The V end was cut by 6 bases, the J end by 9 bases, with 21 bases between. The CDR3 DNA reads TGTGCCAGCAGCCTGACCCAATTAGTTTCCGGCATTCAGTACTTC. It translates to CASSLTQLVSGIQYF.

This clonotype was recorded at least ten times. The genes are TRBV9 and TRBJ2-3; 9 bases line up with TRBD2. This CDR3 is 16 amino acids long. Losses at the gene ends were 3 bases for V and 2 bases for J; bases not matched to a gene: 7. Germline CDR1 reads SGDLS; CDR2 reads YYNGEE. CDR3 in amino acids: CASSAGAGGPTDTQYF. The CDR3 coding sequence is TGTGCCAGCAGCGCCGGAGCGGGAGGCCCCACAGATACGCAGTATTTT.

The chain is built from TRBV7-7 and TRBJ2-7; the D is unclear. Deletions cut 1 base from V and 6 bases from J, with 10 bases between. This CDR3 is 13 amino acids long. Per germline, CDR1 SSHAT and CDR2 FNYEAQ (reference sequence). The CDR3 region is CASSLVGRSEQYF. The CDR3 nucleotides read TGTGCCAGCAGCTTAGTAGGCCGGAGCGAGCAGTACTTC. The whole variable domain, remainder taken from reference TRBV7-7 and TRBJ2-7, is GAGVSQSPRYKVTKRGQDVTLRCDPISSHATLYWYQQALGQGPEFLTYFNYEAQPDKSGLPSDRFSAERPEGSISTLTIQRTEQRDSAMYRCASSLVGRSEQYFGPGTRLTVT.

This clonotype was detected only a few times. This chain connects TRBV20-1 to TRBJ2-1; D is possibly TRBD2 (5 bases). Between the trimmed V and J ends, which lost 5 bases and 2 bases, there was a span of 13 bases. The CDR3 has 14 amino acids. Germline loops: CDR1 DFQATT, CDR2 SNEGSKA (reference sequence). CDR3 coding DNA: TGCAGTGCTCCCCTGCGGGCAACCTACAATGAGCAGTTCTTC. Residues: CSAPLRATYNEQFF.

The chain joins TRBV7-8 to TRBJ2-1; either TRBD1 or TRBD2 may supply D (5 bases each). The CDR3 length is 15 residues. Germline CDR1 and CDR2: SGHVS and FQNEAQ. V was trimmed by 4 bases and J by 7 bases, leaving 17 bases between them. The CDR3 here is CASSWLGAPGNEQFF. DNA for the CDR3: TGTGCCAGCAGCTGGCTCGGGGCGCCGGGAAATGAGCAGTTCTTC.

This clonotype occurred many times. The chain links TRBV6-6 to TRBJ2-5; TRBD2 agrees at 11 bases. Germline V gene data show CDR1 as MNHNY and CDR2 as SVGAGI (reference sequence). The CDR3 has 16 amino acids. The ends lost 2 bases at V and 5 bases at J; junction bases unmatched: 7. CDR3 residues: CASSYTITSGSETQYF. The DNA of the CDR3 is TGTGCCAGCAGTTACACAATAACTAGCGGGAGCGAGACCCAGTACTTC.

The CDR3 DNA reads as TGCGCCAGCAGCCCGGGACGGCTAGACGCTGAAGCTTTCTTT. Translating it yields CASSPGRLDAEAFF. V usage is TRBV5-1 and J usage is TRBJ1-1; a possible D gene is TRBD1 (5 bases). In germline, CDR1 is SGHRS, CDR2 YFSETQ. This CDR3 contains 14 residues. The ends were cut back, 4 bases at V and 6 bases at J, with 16 bases in the middle.

This clonotype came up a few times. This chain links TRBV27 with TRBJ2-7; no firm D call. Trimming stripped 2 bases from V and 2 bases from J, with 7 bases between. The CDR3 totals 13 residues. Germline-derived CDR1 and CDR2 are MNHEY and SMNVEV (reference sequence). In DNA form, the CDR3 reads TGTGCCAGCAGTTTAACCCCCGCCTACGAGCAGTACTTC. Protein sequence: CASSLTPAYEQYF.

There are a few counts of this clonotype. The rearrangement uses TRBV29-1 and TRBJ1-4, with D possibly TRBD1 on 5 matching bases. V was shortened by 7 bases and J by 8 bases, with 8 bases between the two germline ends. Germline lookup yields CDR1 SQVTM and CDR2 ANQGSEA. This CDR3 contains 10 residues. The chain's CDR3 is CSGGEEKLFF. In DNA, the CDR3 is TGCAGCGGGGGGGAGGAAAAACTGTTTTTT.

The chain recombines TRBV12-3 or TRBV12-4 with TRBJ1-5; D ambiguous. There are 12 residues in the CDR3. V dropped 3 bases and J dropped 7 bases, with 7 bases sitting between them. The CDR3 nucleotides are TGTGCCAGCAGTTTTGGAACCCAGCCCCAGCATTTT. This gives the protein CASSFGTQPQHF.

This rearrangement joins TRBV28 to TRBJ2-3, with D unresolved. This CDR3 region has 16 residues. The germline V and J ends were trimmed by 8 bases and 3 bases, with 21 bases remaining between them. The germline V gene has CDR1 MDHEN and CDR2 SYDVKM. The CDR3: CASRRNPTEKTDTQYF. CDR3 DNA: TGTGCCAGCCGCAGGAACCCAACCGAGAAAACAGATACGCAGTATTTT.

This clonotype was picked up many times. The V call is TRBV28, the J call TRBJ2-1; TRBD2 is a possible D gene (6 bases). The CDR3 spans 16 residues. V dropped 5 bases and J dropped 4 bases, with 18 bases sitting between them. Germline V lookup: CDR1 MDHEN, CDR2 SYDVKM. As DNA, the CDR3 is TGTGCCAGCAGTGGACGCGGGGTTACACTATACAATGAGCAGTTCTTC. The encoded protein is CASSGRGVTLYNEQFF.

The table lists this clonotype with a few counts. V and J are TRBV20-1 and TRBJ1-5; the D gene is possibly TRBD1 (6 bases). Germline V gives CDR1 DFQATT, CDR2 SNEGSKA (reference sequence). V was trimmed by 2 bases and J by 1 base, leaving 12 bases between them. The CDR3 length is 15 residues. CDR3 protein: CSARQGTRSNQPQHF. CDR3 bases: TGCAGTGCTAGACAGGGGACGCGAAGCAATCAGCCCCAGCATTTT.

This clonotype was detected many times. The chain has TRBV29-1 and TRBJ2-7; 8 nucleotides line up with TRBD2. Trimming cost V 7 bases and J 4 bases; bases outside gene matches: 3. Germline V gene sequence: CDR1 SQVTM, CDR2 ANQGSEA. The length of the CDR3 is 11 residues. CDR3 DNA: TGCAGCGCCGGGACTAGTTACGAGCAGTACTTC. It encodes CSAGTSYEQYF.

This clonotype was seen at least ten times. The chain links TRBV9 to TRBJ2-1; D gene unclear. The V gene's germline CDR1 is SGDLS and CDR2 YYNGEE. CDR3 length equals 14 residues. Trimming took off 2 bases at V and 1 base at J, with 7 bases between the two ends. CDR3 nucleotides: TGTGCCAGCAGCGTTGATCCTTCCTACAATGAGCAGTTCTTC. Encoded protein: CASSVDPSYNEQFF.

This chain connects TRBV28 to TRBJ1-1; 9 bases are shared with TRBD1. With 3 bases clipped from V and 10 bases from J, the junction kept 6 bases outside the gene matches. Germline V lookup: CDR1 MDHEN, CDR2 SYDVKM. This CDR3 spans 13 amino acids. The CDR3 protein is CASSFPGQGVAFF. CDR3 bases: TGTGCCAGCAGTTTCCCGGGACAGGGAGTAGCTTTCTTT.

This clonotype was seen at least ten times. The rearrangement joins TRBV18 to TRBJ2-7, with 11 positions matching TRBD2. Trimming removed 1 base from V and 1 base from J; junction bases left unmatched: 3. There are 16 residues in the CDR3. In germline, CDR1 is KGHSH, CDR2 LQKENI. The CDR3 nucleotides read TGTGCCAGCTCACCACTCGGGACTAGCGGTTCCTACGAGCAGTACTTC. As protein: CASSPLGTSGSYEQYF.

V and J are TRBV7-8 and TRBJ2-3, with 10 bases fitting TRBD2. The CDR3 is 15 amino acids. Germline assignment: CDR1 SGHVS and CDR2 FQNEAQ. The trim removed 5 bases at V and 3 bases at J, leaving 5 bases unmatched. CDR3 protein: CASSTGTSETDTQYF. CDR3 DNA sequence: TGTGCCAGCAGCACCGGGACTAGCGAGACAGATACGCAGTATTTT.

This clonotype was observed a few times. The J gene is TRBJ2-5, the V gene TRBV5-4; D is perhaps TRBD2 (7 bases). V was cut by 4 bases and J by 1 base, with 11 bases left in between. From germline, CDR1 is SGHNT and CDR2 YYREEE (reference sequence). This CDR3 contains 14 residues. The DNA for the CDR3 is TGTGCCAGCAGCCTCCGGGGGGCCCAAGAGACCCAGTACTTC. Its protein product is CASSLRGAQETQYF.

There are many counts of this clonotype. V is TRBV28 and J is TRBJ1-2; D not certain. V lost 4 bases to trimming and J lost 12 bases, with 12 bases between them. The CDR3 covers 11 residues. Germline V gene data show CDR1 as MDHEN and CDR2 as SYDVKM. CDR3 region: CASSSSQANTF. DNA of the CDR3: TGTGCCAGCAGTTCCTCGCAGGCCAACACCTTC.